The 28 T cell receptor beta chains reported below all come from one sample, sequenced in a study of blood T cell repertoires in COVID-19. Profiling relied on immunoSEQ multiplex PCR, and the TCRdb table lists in-frame clones only, not all of them. The table lists fewer than 90,000 clones, more than 75% of them singletons. Sequenced material: peripheral blood. These receptors came from a human donor in a cohort sampled during active COVID-19.

The V and J genes are TRBV11-3 and TRBJ2-1; 11 bases agree with TRBD2. Germline loops: CDR1 SGHNT, CDR2 YENEEA. The CDR3 is 16 residues long. The V gene end was trimmed by 5 bases and the J gene end by 0 bases; junction bases not matched to a gene: 3. CDR3 nucleotide sequence: TGTGCCAGCAGCCGACTAGCGGGAAGCTCCTACAATGAGCAGTTCTTC. It encodes CASSRLAGSSYNEQFF.

The genes are TRBV28 and TRBJ2-7, with D tentatively TRBD2 (6 bases). The germline V gene encodes CDR1 MDHEN and CDR2 SYDVKM. The V gene lost 4 bases and the J gene lost 12 bases, with 16 bases spanning the gap. This CDR3 is built from 12 residues. For the CDR3, the DNA is TGTGCCAGCAGTTCAGGAGGTGGAGGGACGTACGTC. Translated: CASSSGGGGTYV.

The chain employs TRBV6-5 and TRBJ1-1, with TRBD1 as a possible D gene (5 bases). Germline V gene lookup returns CDR1 MNHEY and CDR2 SVGAGI. The V end lost 2 bases, the J end lost 10 bases, and 14 bases lay between the germline ends. The CDR3 consists of 13 residues. CDR3: CASSYSGTGGAFF. As DNA, the CDR3 is TGTGCCAGCAGTTACAGCGGCACCGGGGGAGCTTTCTTT.

J is TRBJ2-1 and V is TRBV4-1; the match to TRBD2 covers 7 bases. Germline CDR1 MGHRA, CDR2 YSYEKL. Trimming took 1 base from V and 4 from J; bases not matched to a gene: 16. The CDR3 runs to 19 residues. The DNA for the CDR3 is TGCGCCAGCAGCCAAGGGGCGGTCCCGGGGAGGGAGAGATACAATGAGCAGTTCTTC. Amino acids: CASSQGAVPGRERYNEQFF.

The chain combines TRBV28 with TRBJ1-4; unclear D gene. V lost 5 bases and J lost 8, with 18 bases in between. CDR1 is MDHEN and CDR2 is SYDVKM in the germline V gene. The CDR3 consists of 15 residues. CDR3 sequence reads: CASSPDGLGMEKLFF. The CDR3 coding sequence is TGTGCCAGCAGTCCGGACGGACTCGGCATGGAAAAACTGTTTTTT.

The V call is TRBV15, the J call TRBJ1-4; 11 bases align to TRBD1. CDR1 LNHNV and CDR2 YYDKDF come from the germline V gene (reference sequence). This CDR3 has 16 amino acids. J gave up 4 bases and V 3 bases, and 4 bases lay outside the gene matches. Written as DNA, the CDR3 is TGTGCCACCAGCAGGGGACAGGGGGGAGGTAATGAAAAACTGTTTTTT. Translating it yields CATSRGQGGGNEKLFF.

This rearrangement joins TRBV19 to TRBJ2-5; D may be TRBD1 (6 bases). V gave up 5 bases and J gave up 5 bases, with 18 bases separating them. Germline CDR1 is LNHDA and CDR2 is SQIVND (reference sequence). The CDR3 contains 15 residues. The DNA for the CDR3 is TGTGCCAGTAGTCCAGGGGCGGAGGAGAAGGAGACCCAGTACTTC. It is translated as CASSPGAEEKETQYF.

The CDR3 protein is CASTPGVWMNTEAFF. CDR3 in DNA: TGTGCCTCCACTCCGGGGGTTTGGATGAACACTGAAGCTTTCTTT. This chain joins TRBV19 and TRBJ1-1; a weak D match, TRBD1 (5 bases). The CDR3 totals 15 residues. The germline CDR1 and CDR2 sequences are LNHDA and SQIVND (reference sequence). V lost 11 bases, J lost 0 bases, and 19 bases lay in between.

The chain is built from TRBV2 and TRBJ2-3; D is possibly TRBD2 (5 bases). Germline CDR1 and CDR2: SNHLY and FYNNEI. V shed 6 bases and J shed 6 bases, with 10 bases lying between them. The CDR3 length is 12 residues. This chain's CDR3 is CASRGAQDTQYF. The CDR3 DNA is TGTGCCAGCAGGGGAGCACAGGATACGCAGTATTTT.

The chain joins TRBV13 to TRBJ2-5; D is uncertain. This CDR3 is 12 amino acids long. Trimming left V 3 bases short and J 4 bases short, with 6 bases between. CDR1 is PRHDT and CDR2 is FYEKMQ in the germline V gene (reference sequence). This CDR3 is CASSFSGETQYF. CDR3 nucleotides: TGTGCCAGCAGCTTTTCGGGAGAGACCCAGTACTTC.

J is TRBJ2-1 and V is TRBV27; 7 nucleotides agree with TRBD2. The germline V gene has CDR1 MNHEY and CDR2 SMNVEV (reference sequence). The CDR3 runs to 14 residues. The trim removed 4 bases at V and 8 bases at J, leaving 8 bases unmatched. The CDR3, as DNA: TGTGCCAGCAGTTGGGGCTCGGGGGGTGATGAGCAGTTCTTC. As protein: CASSWGSGGDEQFF.

The chain recombines TRBV5-1 with TRBJ2-3; possibly TRBD2 for D (6 bases). Trimming took 3 bases from V and 0 from J, leaving 8 bases between them. CDR1 and CDR2 from the germline V gene are SGHRS and YFSETQ. The CDR3 runs 14 residues. The CDR3 DNA reads as TGCGCCAGCAGCTGGGGGACTAGCACAGATACGCAGTATTTT. Translation: CASSWGTSTDTQYF.

The V and J genes are TRBV28 and TRBJ2-1; 7 bases are shared with TRBD2. CDR3 length: 14 amino acids. CDR1 MDHEN and CDR2 SYDVKM come from the germline V gene. With 6 bases clipped from V and 8 bases from J, the junction kept 10 bases outside the gene matches. The CDR3 region has the DNA TGTGCCAGCAGCCAAGCGGGGACGAAACATGAGCAGTTCTTC. Residues: CASSQAGTKHEQFF.

The chain carries TRBV3-1 (or the pseudogene TRBV3-2) and TRBJ2-2, with D possibly matching TRBD2 (5 bases). Trimming removed 1 base from V and 4 bases from J, with 10 bases in between. This CDR3 region has 15 residues. CDR1 and CDR2 (germline): LGHDT, YNNKEL (reference sequence). For the CDR3, the DNA is TGTGCCAGCAGCCAAGGAGGGCTTTTCACCGGGGAGCTGTTTTTT. Translating it yields CASSQGGLFTGELFF.

The chain recombines TRBV27 with TRBJ2-7; 7 bases match TRBD1. This CDR3 comprises 15 residues. Germline CDR1 and CDR2: MNHEY and SMNVEV (reference sequence). After removal of 4 bases from V and 2 bases from J, the junction contained 8 bases not matched to a gene. The CDR3 here is CASSSYGQETYEQYF. CDR3 nucleotide sequence: TGTGCCAGCAGTTCCTACGGACAGGAAACCTACGAGCAGTACTTC.

CDR3 nucleotides: TGTGCCAGCAGTCCCGGGGGAAGGGAGACCCAGTACTTC. As protein: CASSPGGRETQYF. V usage is TRBV28 and J usage is TRBJ2-5; D perhaps matches TRBD2 (6 bases). There are 13 residues in the CDR3. CDR1 is MDHEN and CDR2 is SYDVKM in the germline V gene. V was pared by 5 bases and J by 5 bases, with 12 bases between.

This sequence joins TRBV9 and TRBJ2-3, with D maybe TRBD1 (6 bases). Germline-derived CDR1 and CDR2 are SGDLS and YYNGEE. CDR3 length: 16 amino acids. V gave up 0 bases and J gave up 5 bases, with 16 bases separating them. CDR3 bases: TGTGCCAGCAGCGTAGCGGCAGGGGAAAAGGGAGATACGCAGTATTTT. Translating gives CASSVAAGEKGDTQYF.

This sequence joins TRBV6-4 and TRBJ2-1, with 7 nucleotides matching TRBD2. The V gene end was trimmed by 6 bases and the J gene end by 0 bases; junction bases not matched to a gene: 8. Looked up from germline, CDR1 is MRHNA and CDR2 is SNTAGT. CDR3 length: 16 amino acids. The DNA of the CDR3 is TGTGCCAGCAGCAGTCAGCGGGGCAGCTCCTACAATGAGCAGTTCTTC. Its protein product is CASSSQRGSSYNEQFF.

This clone has only a few counts. J is TRBJ2-7 and V is TRBV7-9, with D uncertain. The CDR3 has 14 amino acids. Looked up from germline, CDR1 is SEHNR and CDR2 is FQNEAQ (reference sequence). Trimming stripped 3 bases from V and 1 base from J, with 10 bases between. This CDR3 reads CASSLALRSYEQYV. CDR3 DNA sequence: TGTGCCAGCAGCTTGGCACTACGGTCCTACGAGCAGTACGTC.

V gene TRBV11-2 combines with J gene TRBJ2-2; 9 nucleotides line up with TRBD2. The CDR3 covers 16 residues. Per the germline V gene, CDR1 is SGHAT and CDR2 is FQNNGV. J was trimmed by 0 bases and V by 7 bases; bases with no gene match: 6. CDR3 sequence (DNA): TGTGCCAGCAAACCTTTAGCGGGGGCGAACACCGGGGAGCTGTTTTTT. It is translated as CASKPLAGANTGELFF.

The chain couples TRBV28 to TRBJ1-5; 9 nucleotides line up with TRBD1. This CDR3 is 17 amino acids long. V gave up 3 bases and J gave up 7 bases; unmatched junction bases: 13. The V gene's germline CDR1 is MDHEN and CDR2 SYDVKM. The CDR3, as DNA: TGTGCCAGCAGTTTGGCCGGGGGACAGGGAGTTGGCCAGCCCCAGCATTTT. This sequence encodes CASSLAGGQGVGQPQHF.

This chain links TRBV28 with TRBJ2-1; D gene uncertain. Germline V gene data show CDR1 as MDHEN and CDR2 as SYDVKM. The CDR3 has 12 amino acids. V gave up 4 bases and J gave up 7 bases, with 8 bases separating them. In DNA, the CDR3 is TGTGCCAGCAGTTCGGGTGCAAATGAGCAGTTCTTC. Encoded protein: CASSSGANEQFF. The whole variable domain, filled in from reference TRBV28 and TRBJ2-1, reads DVKVTQSSRYLVKRTGEKVFLECVQDMDHENMFWYRQDPGLGLRLIYFSYDVKMKEKGDIPEGYSVSREKKERFSLILESASTNQTSMYLCASSSGANEQFFGPGTRLTVL.

The chain has TRBV5-6 and TRBJ2-2; a weak D match, TRBD2 (5 bases). V shed 4 bases and J shed 2 bases, with 9 bases lying between them. CDR1 is SGHDT, CDR2 YYEEEE, per germline. The CDR3 totals 14 residues. DNA for the CDR3: TGTGCCAGCAGCCCGGGATCAAACACCGGGGAGCTGTTTTTT. Protein sequence: CASSPGSNTGELFF.

This chain joins TRBV2 and TRBJ1-6; 7 bases are shared with TRBD1. J was trimmed by 7 bases and V by 6 bases; bases with no gene match: 6. This CDR3 has 14 residues. The germline V gene has CDR1 SNHLY and CDR2 FYNNEI. The chain's CDR3 is CASRTTGNNSPLHF. CDR3 bases: TGTGCCAGCAGGACGACAGGGAACAATTCACCCCTCCACTTT.

The rearrangement uses TRBV9 and TRBJ1-4; D is possibly TRBD1 (6 bases). Between the trimmed V and J ends, which lost 6 bases and 0 bases, there was a span of 15 bases. From germline, CDR1 is SGDLS and CDR2 YYNGEE. The CDR3 consists of 16 residues. The CDR3 protein is CASIALGAPTNEKLFF. The CDR3 coding sequence is TGTGCCAGCATCGCCCTGGGGGCGCCAACTAATGAAAAACTGTTTTTT. Full variable domain (rest looked up from reference TRBV9 and TRBJ1-4): DSGVTQTPKHLITATGQRVTLRCSPRSGDLSVYWYQQSLDQGLQFLIQYYNGEERAKGNILERFSAQQFPDLHSELNLSSLELGDSALYFCASIALGAPTNEKLFFGSGTQLSVL.

This clone was found a few times. The chain combines TRBV10-3 with TRBJ1-6; D unresolved. The germline V gene has CDR1 ENHRY and CDR2 SYGVKD. The CDR3 totals 14 residues. The ends were cut back, 8 bases at V and 3 bases at J, with 11 bases in the middle. The CDR3 is CAIAIQDYNSPLHF. The CDR3 coding sequence is TGTGCCATCGCCATTCAGGACTATAATTCACCCCTCCACTTT.

The CDR3: CAISGPSTSTDTQYF. The CDR3, as DNA: TGTGCCATCAGTGGTCCGTCGACTAGCACAGATACGCAGTATTTT. The J gene is TRBJ2-3, the V gene TRBV10-3, with unresolved D. V gave up 4 bases and J gave up 0 bases, with 11 bases separating them. The CDR3 is made up of 15 amino acids. Germline lookup yields CDR1 ENHRY and CDR2 SYGVKD.

This clone has just a few counts. The genes are TRBV6-4 and TRBJ2-1, with 7 bases aligning to TRBD2. V gave up 2 bases and J gave up 3 bases; unmatched junction bases: 4. Germline V lookup: CDR1 MRHNA, CDR2 SNTAGT. This CDR3 is built from 15 residues. In nucleotides, the CDR3 is TGTGCCAGCAGTGACAAGGCGGGAGACTACAATGAGCAGTTCTTC. Translated: CASSDKAGDYNEQFF.